The next 16 T cell receptor beta chains were all read from a single sample in a study of shared clonotypes between healthy human individuals. TCRdb keeps only in-frame clones here, not all; method: immunoSEQ multiplex PCR. The sample lists more than 2,000,000 clones; 90% to 95% were seen once. Sequencing was done on a sample of naive CD4+ T cells sorted from blood. Subset of the sample: CD45RA+ positively selected. These TCRs come from a man aged 18 to 30 in good health.

This clone was recorded once. The chain combines TRBV19 with TRBJ1-2, with TRBD1 matching over 8 bases. Germline CDR1 and CDR2: LNHDA and SQIVND (reference sequence). V lost 7 bases to trimming and J lost 5 bases; unmatched junction nucleotides: 6. The CDR3 runs 13 residues. CDR3 DNA: TGTGCCAGTATTCCGGGACAGGCTTATGGCTACACCTTC. Protein sequence: CASIPGQAYGYTF.

The chain uses TRBV7-9 and TRBJ2-3, with a possible D match to TRBD2 (6 bases). Between the trimmed V and J ends, which lost 5 bases and 0 bases, there was a span of 15 bases. The CDR3 has 16 residues. Germline V gene sequence: CDR1 SEHNR, CDR2 FQNEAQ (reference sequence). CDR3 nucleotide sequence: TGTGCCAGCAGCCCAGACGGGACTCTAAGCACAGATACGCAGTATTTT. Amino acid sequence: CASSPDGTLSTDTQYF.

CDR3: CASSFTGRLDQPQHF. In DNA, the CDR3 is TGTGCCAGCAGTTTTACAGGCCGACTGGATCAGCCCCAGCATTTT. The chain has TRBV28 and TRBJ1-5; perhaps TRBD1 as D (5 bases). CDR1 and CDR2 (germline): MDHEN, SYDVKM. The CDR3 totals 15 residues. The V and J ends lost 3 bases and 5 bases respectively, with 14 bases between them.

This chain links TRBV7-9 with TRBJ2-7; 7 bases align to TRBD2. Germline loops: CDR1 SEHNR, CDR2 FQNEAQ (reference sequence). The CDR3 has 14 residues. V lost 5 bases, J lost 2 bases, and 6 bases stayed unmatched. The CDR3 DNA is TGTGCCAGCAGCCCGGGACTACCCACCTACGAGCAGTACTTC. It codes for CASSPGLPTYEQYF.

The rearrangement joins TRBV1 to TRBJ1-1; the table's D gene call, TRBD1, was not cross checked with the DNA. TRBV1 is annotated as a pseudogene. This CDR3 has 18 residues. CDR3 nucleotides: TGCACCAGCAGCCAAGATTGGGCGGCGGACAACCAGGCCACTGAAGCTTTCTTT. It encodes CTSSQDWAADNQATEAFF.

Regarding this clone: The same CDR3 arises from other DNA sequences in this sample as well. The chain uses TRBV19 and TRBJ2-2; D gene unclear. This CDR3 region has 14 residues. Germline V lookup: CDR1 LNHDA, CDR2 SQIVND (reference sequence). The V end lost 1 base, the J end lost 4 bases, and 7 bases lay between the germline ends. The CDR3 DNA sequence: TGTGCCAGTAGTATAGTTTCGGGCACCGGGGAGCTGTTTTTT. This translates into CASSIVSGTGELFF.

The CDR3 loop is CASKGGVSYEQYF. The CDR3, as DNA: TGCGCCAGCAAAGGGGGGGTCTCCTACGAGCAGTACTTC. This chain connects TRBV4-1 to TRBJ2-7, with a tentative D call TRBD2 (7 bases). Germline CDR1 is MGHRA and CDR2 is YSYEKL. V was pared by 7 bases and J by 0 bases, with 10 bases between. This CDR3 has 13 residues.

The V call is TRBV27, the J call TRBJ1-2; possibly TRBD1 for D (5 bases). The length of the CDR3 is 13 residues. V lost 3 bases and J 8 bases, leaving 13 bases between the germline ends. From germline, CDR1 is MNHEY and CDR2 SMNVEV (reference sequence). CDR3 bases: TGTGCCAGCAGTTTCAGGGTAAATCACGGCTACACCTTC. It yields the protein CASSFRVNHGYTF.

V is TRBV5-4 and J is TRBJ2-5, with D perhaps given as TRBD1 or TRBD2 (5 bases each). The CDR3 contains 13 residues. V dropped 5 bases and J dropped 5 bases, with 13 bases sitting between them. Germline CDR1 reads SGHNT; CDR2 reads YYREEE (reference sequence). The CDR3: CASSGTREETQYF. As DNA, the CDR3 is TGTGCCAGCAGTGGGACGAGAGAGGAGACCCAGTACTTC. Combining the CDR3 with reference TRBV5-4 and TRBJ2-5 gives the whole variable domain ETGVTQSPTHLIKTRGQQVTLRCSSQSGHNTVSWYQQALGQGPQFIFQYYREEENGRGNFPPRFSGLQFPNYSSELNVNALELDDSALYLCASSGTREETQYFGPGTRLLVL.

The V gene is TRBV5-1, the J gene TRBJ2-7; 14 bases line up with TRBD2. Germline values: CDR1 SGHRS, CDR2 YFSETQ. The CDR3 runs to 16 residues. V was clipped by 3 bases and J by 3 bases; unmatched bases: 5. The CDR3 DNA is TGCGCCAGCAGCTGGTCCGGGACTAGCGGGAGCTACGAGCAGTACTTC. Amino acid sequence: CASSWSGTSGSYEQYF.

CDR3 DNA: TGTGCCAGTAATCCATCAGGGGGCTGGGGCTATGGCTACACCTTC. Translating it yields CASNPSGGWGYGYTF. The chain is built from TRBV19 and TRBJ1-2; 8 bases fit TRBD1. The CDR3 covers 15 residues. The germline V gene has CDR1 LNHDA and CDR2 SQIVND (reference sequence). The V gene end was trimmed by 7 bases and the J gene end by 4 bases; junction bases not matched to a gene: 11.

The sample holds one count of this clone. The chain carries TRBV7-9 and TRBJ1-4; 9 nucleotides match TRBD1. V lost 5 bases, J lost 8 bases, and 9 bases stayed unmatched. The CDR3 totals 15 residues. CDR1 and CDR2 (germline): SEHNR, FQNEAQ (reference sequence). CDR3 residues: CASSAGTGSWEKLFF. The CDR3 DNA reads TGTGCCAGCAGCGCTGGGACAGGGAGTTGGGAAAAACTGTTTTTT.

Points on this clone: The same CDR3 also results from other DNA sequences found in this sample. This chain links TRBV19 with TRBJ2-5; D may be TRBD1 (6 bases). Germline assignment: CDR1 LNHDA and CDR2 SQIVND (reference sequence). The CDR3 has 14 residues. With 3 bases removed from V and 2 bases from J, the gap between germline ends came to 10 bases. CDR3 bases: TGTGCCAGTAGTATTGCAGGGGCGCAAGAGACCCAGTACTTC. Its translation: CASSIAGAQETQYF.

The chain employs TRBV5-1 and TRBJ1-2; D might be TRBD1 (6 bases). Trimming stripped 7 bases from V and 5 bases from J, with 12 bases between. Germline V CDR1 and CDR2: SGHRS, YFSETQ. CDR3 size: 12 residues. CDR3 in amino acids: CASSDSTYGYTF. The DNA for the CDR3 is TGCGCCAGCTCGGACAGCACTTATGGCTACACCTTC.

For this clone: The same CDR3 is also encoded by other DNA sequences in this sample. The chain uses TRBV2 and TRBJ2-7; D is unresolved. Trimming removed 3 bases from V and 3 bases from J, with 3 bases in between. Germline CDR1 is SNHLY and CDR2 is FYNNEI. CDR3 length: 11 amino acids. The CDR3 protein is CASSDGYEQYF. The CDR3 DNA is TGTGCCAGCAGTGACGGCTACGAGCAGTACTTC.

This chain links TRBV9 with TRBJ2-7; D not certain. The CDR3 contains 14 residues. The germline CDR1 and CDR2 sequences are SGDLS and YYNGEE. V dropped 0 bases and J dropped 2 bases, with 9 bases sitting between them. CDR3 DNA: TGTGCCAGCAGCGTAGCGGCCGTTACCTACGAGCAGTACTTC. It specifies CASSVAAVTYEQYF. Together with reference TRBV9 and TRBJ2-7, the CDR3 gives the full variable domain: DSGVTQTPKHLITATGQRVTLRCSPRSGDLSVYWYQQSLDQGLQFLIQYYNGEERAKGNILERFSAQQFPDLHSELNLSSLELGDSALYFCASSVAAVTYEQYFGPGTRLTVT.